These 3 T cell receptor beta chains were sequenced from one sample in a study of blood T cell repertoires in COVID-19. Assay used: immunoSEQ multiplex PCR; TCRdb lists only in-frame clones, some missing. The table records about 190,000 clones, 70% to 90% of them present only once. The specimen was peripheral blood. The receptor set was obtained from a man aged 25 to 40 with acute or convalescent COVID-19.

The CDR3 region has the DNA TGTGCCAGCAGCCGGGACAGGGTCTCCTACGAGCAGTACTTC. Residues: CASSRDRVSYEQYF. The chain uses TRBV11-2 and TRBJ2-7; 9 nucleotides match TRBD1. This CDR3 is 14 amino acids long. V dropped 5 bases and J dropped 0; count of bases not matched to a gene: 2. Germline V CDR1 and CDR2: SGHAT, FQNNGV.

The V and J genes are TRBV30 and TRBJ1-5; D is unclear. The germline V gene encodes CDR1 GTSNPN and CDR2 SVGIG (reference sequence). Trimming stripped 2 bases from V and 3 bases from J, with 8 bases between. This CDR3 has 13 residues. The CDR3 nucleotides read TGTGCCTGGAGTATAGACTACAATCAGCCCCAGCATTTT. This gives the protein CAWSIDYNQPQHF.

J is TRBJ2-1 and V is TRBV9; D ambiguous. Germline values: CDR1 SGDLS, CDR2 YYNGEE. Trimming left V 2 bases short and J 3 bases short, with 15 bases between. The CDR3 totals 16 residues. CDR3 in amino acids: CASSVRTSAVYNEQFF. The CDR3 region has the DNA TGTGCCAGCAGCGTTAGAACCTCGGCGGTCTACAATGAGCAGTTCTTC.